The sequence of this TCR beta chain was determined in a study of shared clonotypes between healthy human individuals. As for the study in general: Aged between 18 and 49, the donors were two women and a few men.

The assay ran at deep level. Assay: immunoSEQ multiplex PCR; the TCRdb copy retains only in-frame clones and omits some. In the table there are roughly 2.5 million clones, over 85% of which are singletons. Germline V lookup: CDR1 SEHNR, CDR2 FQNEAQ (reference sequence). The CDR3 loop spans 13 amino acids. V was trimmed by 0 bases and J by 11 bases, leaving 13 bases between them. Sequenced sample: naive CD4+ T cells sorted from blood. Subset specified: CD45RA+ positively selected. The clonotype comes from a man younger than 30 in good health. The chain recombines TRBV7-9 with TRBJ1-1; D might be TRBD1 (6 bases). The CDR3 DNA follows: TGTGCCAGCAGCTTAGCGCAGCCAGGGGTGGCTTTCTTT. It is translated as CASSLAQPGVAFF.